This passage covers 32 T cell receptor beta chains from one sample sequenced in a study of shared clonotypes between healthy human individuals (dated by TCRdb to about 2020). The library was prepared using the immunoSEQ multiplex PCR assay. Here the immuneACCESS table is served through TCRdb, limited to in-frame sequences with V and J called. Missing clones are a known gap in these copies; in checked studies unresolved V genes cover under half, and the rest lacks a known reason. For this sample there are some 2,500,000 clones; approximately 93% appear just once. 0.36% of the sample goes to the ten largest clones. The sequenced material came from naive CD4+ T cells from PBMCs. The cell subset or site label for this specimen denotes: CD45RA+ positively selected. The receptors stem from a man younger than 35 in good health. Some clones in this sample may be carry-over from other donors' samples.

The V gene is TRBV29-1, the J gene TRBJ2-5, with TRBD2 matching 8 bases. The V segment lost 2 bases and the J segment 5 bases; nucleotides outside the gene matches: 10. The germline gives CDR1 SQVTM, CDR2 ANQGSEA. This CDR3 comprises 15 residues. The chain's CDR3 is CSVETLAGPLETQYF. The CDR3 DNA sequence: TGCAGCGTTGAAACCCTAGCGGGCCCCTTGGAGACCCAGTACTTC.

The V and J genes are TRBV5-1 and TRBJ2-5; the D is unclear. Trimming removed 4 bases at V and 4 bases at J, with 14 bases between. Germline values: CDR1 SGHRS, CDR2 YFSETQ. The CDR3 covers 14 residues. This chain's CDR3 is CASSQTSPGETQYF. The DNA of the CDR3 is TGCGCCAGCAGCCAGACCTCCCCTGGAGAGACCCAGTACTTC.

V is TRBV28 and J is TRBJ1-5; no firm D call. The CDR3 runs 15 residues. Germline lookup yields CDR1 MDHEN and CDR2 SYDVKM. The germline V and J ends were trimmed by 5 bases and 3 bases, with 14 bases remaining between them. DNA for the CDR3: TGTGCCAGCAGTCCCGTCGGGGAGAACAATCAGCCCCAGCATTTT. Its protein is CASSPVGENNQPQHF. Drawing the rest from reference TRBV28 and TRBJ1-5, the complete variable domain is DVKVTQSSRYLVKRTGEKVFLECVQDMDHENMFWYRQDPGLGLRLIYFSYDVKMKEKGDIPEGYSVSREKKERFSLILESASTNQTSMYLCASSPVGENNQPQHFGDGTRLSIL.

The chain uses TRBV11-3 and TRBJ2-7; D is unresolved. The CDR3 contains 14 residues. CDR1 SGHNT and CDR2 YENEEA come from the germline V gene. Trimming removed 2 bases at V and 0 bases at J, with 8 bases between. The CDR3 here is CASSLSVSSYEQYF. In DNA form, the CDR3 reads TGTGCCAGCAGCTTATCGGTGAGCTCCTACGAGCAGTACTTC.

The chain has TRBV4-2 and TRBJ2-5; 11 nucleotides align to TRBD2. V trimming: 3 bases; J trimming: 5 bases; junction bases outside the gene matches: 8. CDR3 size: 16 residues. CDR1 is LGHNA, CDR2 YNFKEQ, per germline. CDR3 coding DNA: TGTGCCAGCAGCCAGAATAGCGGGAGGGCCTCGGAGACCCAGTACTTC. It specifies CASSQNSGRASETQYF.

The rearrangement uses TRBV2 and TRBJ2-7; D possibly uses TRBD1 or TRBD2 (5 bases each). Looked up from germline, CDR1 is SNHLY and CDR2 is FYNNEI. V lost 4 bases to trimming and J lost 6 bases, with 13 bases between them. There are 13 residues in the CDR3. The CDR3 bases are TGTGCCAGCAGTGTTCCGGGGCCCGGCGAGCAGTACTTC. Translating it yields CASSVPGPGEQYF.

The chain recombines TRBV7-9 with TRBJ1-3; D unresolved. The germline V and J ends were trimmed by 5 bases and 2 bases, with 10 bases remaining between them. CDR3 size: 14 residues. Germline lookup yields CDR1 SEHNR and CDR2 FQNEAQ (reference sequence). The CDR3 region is CASSPGVTGNTIYF. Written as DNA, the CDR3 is TGTGCCAGCAGCCCCGGAGTGACTGGAAACACCATATATTTT.

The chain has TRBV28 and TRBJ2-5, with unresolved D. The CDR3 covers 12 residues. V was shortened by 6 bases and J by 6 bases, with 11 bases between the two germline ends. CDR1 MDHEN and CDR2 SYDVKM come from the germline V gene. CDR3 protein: CASRPHQKTQYF. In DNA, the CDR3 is TGTGCCAGCAGGCCTCATCAGAAGACCCAGTACTTC.

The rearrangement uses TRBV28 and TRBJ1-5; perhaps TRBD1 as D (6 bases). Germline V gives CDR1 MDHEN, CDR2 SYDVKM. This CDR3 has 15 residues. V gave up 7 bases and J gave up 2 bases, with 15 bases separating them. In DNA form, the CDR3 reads TGTGCCAGCACCCAAGGGGGGCAGGGCAATCAGCCCCAGCATTTT. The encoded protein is CASTQGGQGNQPQHF.

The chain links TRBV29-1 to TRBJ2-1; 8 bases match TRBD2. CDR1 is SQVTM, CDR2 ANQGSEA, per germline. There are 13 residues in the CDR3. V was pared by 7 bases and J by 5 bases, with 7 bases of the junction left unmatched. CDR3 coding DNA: TGCAGCGGGAAGCGGGAGTTGGACAATGAGCAGTTCTTC. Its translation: CSGKRELDNEQFF.

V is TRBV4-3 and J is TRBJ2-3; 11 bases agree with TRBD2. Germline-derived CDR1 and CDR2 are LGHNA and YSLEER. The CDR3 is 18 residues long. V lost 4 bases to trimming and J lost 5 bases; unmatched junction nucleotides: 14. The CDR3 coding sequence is TGCGCCAGCAGCCGTCTAAAATGTAGCGGGAGGGAGCAAGATACGCAGTATTTT. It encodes CASSRLKCSGREQDTQYF.

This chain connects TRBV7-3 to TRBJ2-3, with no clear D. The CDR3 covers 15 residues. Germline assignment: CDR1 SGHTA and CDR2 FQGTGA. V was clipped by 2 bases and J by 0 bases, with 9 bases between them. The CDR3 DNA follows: TGTGCCAGCAGCTTATTCGGTTTTAGCACAGATACGCAGTATTTT. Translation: CASSLFGFSTDTQYF.

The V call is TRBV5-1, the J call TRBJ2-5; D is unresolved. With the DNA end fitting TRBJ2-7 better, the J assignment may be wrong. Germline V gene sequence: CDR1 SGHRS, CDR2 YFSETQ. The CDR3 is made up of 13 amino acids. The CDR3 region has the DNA TGCGCCAGCAGCTTGGATATCACCTACGAGCAGTACTTC. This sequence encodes CASSLDITYEQYF.

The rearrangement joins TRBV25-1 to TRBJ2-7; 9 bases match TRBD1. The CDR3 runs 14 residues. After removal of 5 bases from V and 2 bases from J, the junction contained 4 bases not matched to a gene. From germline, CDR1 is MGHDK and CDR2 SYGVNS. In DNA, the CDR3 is TGTGCCAGCAGTCAAGGACAGGGGCCCTACGAGCAGTACTTC. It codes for CASSQGQGPYEQYF.

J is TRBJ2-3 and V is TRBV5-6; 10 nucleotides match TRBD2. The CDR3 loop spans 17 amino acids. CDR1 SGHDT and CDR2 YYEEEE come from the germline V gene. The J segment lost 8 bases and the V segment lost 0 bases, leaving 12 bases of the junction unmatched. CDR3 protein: CASSLGLAGADRGTQYF. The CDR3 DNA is TGTGCCAGCAGCTTGGGACTAGCGGGTGCGGACCGGGGTACGCAGTATTTT.

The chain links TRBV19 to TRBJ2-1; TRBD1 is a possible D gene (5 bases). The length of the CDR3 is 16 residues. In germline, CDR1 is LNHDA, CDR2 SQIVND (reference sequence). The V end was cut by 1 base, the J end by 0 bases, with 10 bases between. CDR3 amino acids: CASSIAQGSSYNEQFF. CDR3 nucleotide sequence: TGTGCCAGTAGTATAGCGCAGGGAAGCTCCTACAATGAGCAGTTCTTC.

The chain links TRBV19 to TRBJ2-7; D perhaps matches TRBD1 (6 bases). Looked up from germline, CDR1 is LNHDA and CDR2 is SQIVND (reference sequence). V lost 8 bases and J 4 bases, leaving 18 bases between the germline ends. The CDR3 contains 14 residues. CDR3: CASSPGTTTYEQYF. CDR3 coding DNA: TGTGCCAGTTCTCCCGGGACAACCACATACGAGCAGTACTTC.

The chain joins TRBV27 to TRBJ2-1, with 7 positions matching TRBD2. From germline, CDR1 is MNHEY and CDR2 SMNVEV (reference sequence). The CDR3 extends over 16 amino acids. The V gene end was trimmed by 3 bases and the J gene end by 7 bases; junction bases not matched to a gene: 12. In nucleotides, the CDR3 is TGTGCCAGCAGTTTTTTGCGGGAGCTCAAAAGAAATGAGCAGTTCTTC. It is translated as CASSFLRELKRNEQFF.

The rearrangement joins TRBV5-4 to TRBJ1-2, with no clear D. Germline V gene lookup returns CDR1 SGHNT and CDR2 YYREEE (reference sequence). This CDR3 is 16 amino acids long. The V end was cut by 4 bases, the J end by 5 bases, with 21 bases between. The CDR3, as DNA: TGTGCCAGCAGCCCGGCCAACCGGGTAGTGTTTTATGGCTACACCTTC. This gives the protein CASSPANRVVFYGYTF.

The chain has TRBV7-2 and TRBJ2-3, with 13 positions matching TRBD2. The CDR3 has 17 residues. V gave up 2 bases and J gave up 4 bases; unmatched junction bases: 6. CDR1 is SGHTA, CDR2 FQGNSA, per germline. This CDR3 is CASSLMGLAGRSDTQYF. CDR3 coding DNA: TGTGCCAGCAGCTTAATGGGACTAGCGGGAAGGTCAGATACGCAGTATTTT. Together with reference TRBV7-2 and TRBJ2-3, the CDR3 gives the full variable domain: GAGVSQSPSNKVTEKGKDVELRCDPISGHTALYWYRQSLGQGLEFLIYFQGNSAPDKSGLPSDRFSAERTGGSVSTLTIQRTQQEDSAVYLCASSLMGLAGRSDTQYFGPGTRLTVL.

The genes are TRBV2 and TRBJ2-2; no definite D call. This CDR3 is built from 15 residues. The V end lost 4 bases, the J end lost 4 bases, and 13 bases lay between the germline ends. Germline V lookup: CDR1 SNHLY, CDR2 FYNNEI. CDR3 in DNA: TGTGCCAGCAGTGTGGTACACCCCGGCACCGGGGAGCTGTTTTTT. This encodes CASSVVHPGTGELFF. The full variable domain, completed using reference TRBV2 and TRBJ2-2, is EPEVTQTPSHQVTQMGQEVILRCVPISNHLYFYWYRQILGQKVEFLVSFYNNEISEKSEIFDDQFSVERPDGSNFTLKIRSTKLEDSAMYFCASSVVHPGTGELFFGEGSRLTVL.

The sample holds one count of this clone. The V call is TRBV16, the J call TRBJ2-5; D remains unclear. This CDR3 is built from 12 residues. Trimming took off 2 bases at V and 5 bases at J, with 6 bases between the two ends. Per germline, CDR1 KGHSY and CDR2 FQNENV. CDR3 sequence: CASSQSYETQYF. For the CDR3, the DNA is TGTGCCAGCAGCCAAAGCTATGAGACCCAGTACTTC.

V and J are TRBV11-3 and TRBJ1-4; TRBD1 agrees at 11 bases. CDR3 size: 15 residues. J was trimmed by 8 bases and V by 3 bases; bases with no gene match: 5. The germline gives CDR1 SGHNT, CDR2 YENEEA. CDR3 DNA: TGTGCCAGCAGCTTGTCAGGGGACAGGGGGGAAAAACTGTTTTTT. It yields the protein CASSLSGDRGEKLFF.

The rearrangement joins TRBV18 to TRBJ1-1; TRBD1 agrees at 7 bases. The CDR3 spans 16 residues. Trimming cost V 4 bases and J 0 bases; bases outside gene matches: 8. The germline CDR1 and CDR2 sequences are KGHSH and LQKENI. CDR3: CASSLQGGTVNTEAFF. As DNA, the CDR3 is TGTGCCAGCTCACTGCAGGGGGGGACAGTGAACACTGAAGCTTTCTTT.

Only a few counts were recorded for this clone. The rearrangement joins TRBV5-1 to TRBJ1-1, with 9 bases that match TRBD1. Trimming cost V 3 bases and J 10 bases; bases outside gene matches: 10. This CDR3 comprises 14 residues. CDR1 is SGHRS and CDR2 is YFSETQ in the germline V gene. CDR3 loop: CASSSGTGTSTAFF. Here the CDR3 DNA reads TGCGCCAGCAGCTCCGGGACAGGGACTAGTACAGCTTTCTTT.

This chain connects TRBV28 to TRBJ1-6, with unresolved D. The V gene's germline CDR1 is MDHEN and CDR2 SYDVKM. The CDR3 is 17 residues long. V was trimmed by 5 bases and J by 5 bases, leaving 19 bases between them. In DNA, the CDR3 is TGTGCCAGCAGTCCCCCTTCCCCTGGCAGGAATAATTCACCCCTCCACTTT. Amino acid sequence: CASSPPSPGRNNSPLHF.

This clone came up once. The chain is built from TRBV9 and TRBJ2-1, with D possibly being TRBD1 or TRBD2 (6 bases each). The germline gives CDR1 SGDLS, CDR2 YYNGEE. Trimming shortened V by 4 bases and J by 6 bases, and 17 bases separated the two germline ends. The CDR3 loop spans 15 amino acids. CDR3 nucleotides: TGTGCCAGCAGCCCCCGACGGTGGGGGGCCAATGAGCAGTTCTTC. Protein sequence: CASSPRRWGANEQFF.

This CDR3 is CASSATSGTFFSYEQYF. The CDR3 nucleotides read TGCGCCAGCAGCGCGACTAGCGGGACATTTTTTTCCTACGAGCAGTACTTC. This sequence joins TRBV10-1 and TRBJ2-7; 11 nucleotides agree with TRBD2. Trimming cost V 6 bases and J 1 base; bases outside gene matches: 11. Germline lookup yields CDR1 WNHNN and CDR2 SYGVQD (reference sequence). CDR3 size: 17 residues.

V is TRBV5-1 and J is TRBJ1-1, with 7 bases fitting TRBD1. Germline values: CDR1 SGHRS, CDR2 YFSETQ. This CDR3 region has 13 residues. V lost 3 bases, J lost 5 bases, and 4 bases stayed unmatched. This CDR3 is CASSSAGGTEAFF. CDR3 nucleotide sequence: TGCGCCAGCAGCTCGGCAGGGGGGACTGAAGCTTTCTTT. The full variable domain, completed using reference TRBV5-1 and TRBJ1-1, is KAGVTQTPRYLIKTRGQQVTLSCSPISGHRSVSWYQQTPGQGLQFLFEYFSETQRNKGNFPGRFSGRQFSNSRSEMNVSTLELGDSALYLCASSSAGGTEAFFGQGTRLTVV.

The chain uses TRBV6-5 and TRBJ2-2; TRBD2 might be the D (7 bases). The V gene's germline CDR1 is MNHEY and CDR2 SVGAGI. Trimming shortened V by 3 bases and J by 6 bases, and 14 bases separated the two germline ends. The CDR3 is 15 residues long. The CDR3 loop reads CASSYVGGRSGELFF. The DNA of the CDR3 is TGTGCCAGCAGTTATGTCGGGGGGCGATCCGGGGAGCTGTTTTTT.

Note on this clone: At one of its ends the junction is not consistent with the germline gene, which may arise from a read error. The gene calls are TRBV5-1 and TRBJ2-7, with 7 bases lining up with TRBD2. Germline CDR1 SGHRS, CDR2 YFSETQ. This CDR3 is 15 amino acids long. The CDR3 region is CASTLAGREVNEQYF. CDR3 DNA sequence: TGCGCCAGCACCTTGGCGGGGAGGGAGGTGAACGAGCAGTACTTC.

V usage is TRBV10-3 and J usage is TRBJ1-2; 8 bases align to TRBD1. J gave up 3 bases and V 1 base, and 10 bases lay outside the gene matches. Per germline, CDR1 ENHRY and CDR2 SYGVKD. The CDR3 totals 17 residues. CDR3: CAISEYGAPGGDYGYTF. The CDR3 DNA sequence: TGTGCCATCAGTGAGTACGGCGCGCCAGGGGGCGACTATGGCTACACCTTC.